This T cell receptor (beta chain) was obtained from a study of response to subunit inactivated influenza vaccine. A remark on this clonotype: The target antigen is unknown.

From the RT-PCR reads, TCRdb called clonotypes with MiXCR, one entry per CDR3 protein. The sample shows some 640,000 distinct CDR3 sequences, approximately 15% of them seen only once. General observations from the study: That few new T cells are recruited by each seasonal influenza vaccination was the authors' suggestion.

The sequence came from a man in his forties or fifties who received an inactivated influenza vaccine. The specimen was PBMCs from blood, collected approximately 15 days before vaccination.

This CDR3 reads CASSFNGANVLTF. The CDR3, as DNA: TGCGCCAGCAGCTTTAATGGTGCCAACGTCCTGACTTTC. The rearrangement uses TRBV5-1 and TRBJ2-6; D is uncertain. The CDR3 extends over 13 amino acids. Germline CDR1 is SGHRS and CDR2 is YFSETQ. Trimming stripped 2 bases from V and 7 bases from J, with 7 bases between.